This note documents a single T cell receptor beta chain sequence. The antigen remains undetermined. The sample belongs to a study of shared clonotypes between healthy human individuals. Germline CDR1 is SGHRS and CDR2 is YFSETQ. The CDR3 extends over 13 amino acids. V gave up 2 bases and J gave up 6 bases, with 11 bases separating them. An even split of each subset's genomic DNA across several immunoSEQ plates was performed. How the authors handled the data: Junction-only immunoSEQ data arrived without quality scores, meaning filtering differed. Generated by immunoSEQ multiplex PCR, the TCRdb table keeps only in-frame clones and is missing some. The V and J calls and clone size are taken from that table; D and trimming were inferred from the DNA. The sample carries about 1.5 million clones, roughly 95% recorded once. Study-wide findings and caveats: Four donors shared around 5% of their naive CD4 clonotypes. Sequencing of the sorted subsets was shown by rarefaction to be incomplete despite large depth.

The chain links TRBV5-1 to TRBJ1-1, with D perhaps TRBD1 (6 bases). Material: naive CD4+ T cells sorted from blood. The subset: CD45RA+ positively selected. The receptor was isolated from a man aged 25 to 40 in good health. The DNA of the CDR3 is TGCGCCAGCAGCTTAAAAAGGGGGTCTGAAGCTTTCTTT. Protein sequence: CASSLKRGSEAFF.